This TCR beta chain was sequenced during a study of blood T cell repertoires in COVID-19. The method was immunoSEQ multiplex PCR; TCRdb's version includes in-frame clones alone and lacks a portion of them. The data hold about 110,000 clones, with less than 85% observed a single time. The clonotype was recovered from a woman in her thirties or forties with acute or convalescent COVID-19. The sample taken for sequencing was peripheral blood.

The CDR3 DNA is TGTGCCAGCTCAGCAGCGATGGAAATCTCTGGAAACACCATATATTTT. Its protein is CASSAAMEISGNTIYF. The chain carries TRBV18 and TRBJ1-3; D gene ambiguous. CDR3 size: 16 residues. Germline V CDR1 and CDR2: KGHSH, LQKENI. V dropped 5 bases and J dropped 0 bases, with 14 bases sitting between them.